This note documents a single T cell receptor beta chain sequence. Its specificity is not known. This specimen comes from a study of shared clonotypes between healthy human individuals. Sorted subsets were amplified in replicate PCRs using 200 to 250 ng DNA, 30,000 to 35,000 T cell genomes. TCRdb's copy holds only in-frame clones and misses some; the assay was immunoSEQ multiplex PCR. The profile covers approximately 2.4 million clones, with about 94% appearing a single time and approximately 0.13% taken by the ten largest. The study separated CD4+ cells into CD45RA+ naive and CD45RA-negative memory subsets. The study, taken as a whole, reports: Relative to clonotypes present in all four donors, those not shared had lower generation probabilities.

The CDR3 sequence is 16 residues long. Germline loops: CDR1 SGDLS, CDR2 YYNGEE. Trimming pared 3 bases from V and 0 bases from J, leaving 14 bases between. The material sequenced was naive CD4+ T cells sorted from blood. Subset: CD45RA+ positively selected. This chain links TRBV9 with TRBJ2-3; the D gene could be TRBD1 or TRBD2 (5 bases each). The sequence derives from a man aged 18 to 30 in good health. The CDR3 nucleotides read TGTGCCAGCAGCGCCGAGGGGAGTTACAGCACAGATACGCAGTATTTT. It codes for CASSAEGSYSTDTQYF.